The subject of this entry is one T cell receptor beta chain. Germline CDR1 reads MGHDK; CDR2 reads SYGVNS. This CDR3 region has 16 residues. V lost 3 bases to trimming and J lost 0 bases, with 11 bases between them. It was with random hexamers that about 0.45 to 1 ug RNA was reverse transcribed. The CDR3 of TCR beta was amplified by immunoSEQ multiplex PCR across 54 Vbeta and 13 Jbeta. TCRdb reprocessed the immunoSEQ multiplex PCR reads with MiXCR, giving one entry per CDR3 protein. This sample has 200,000 or so distinct CDR3 sequences; approximately 96% occur once, and the top ten carry around 0.09%. This record comes from a study of CD8 T cells in Susac syndrome. The TEMRA cells underwent FACS enrichment, while the CD8+ and CD4+ T cells underwent negative isolation.

The V and J genes are TRBV25-1 and TRBJ1-4, with no clear D. Sample: CD4+ T cells from PBMCs. This receptor was identified in a human donor with multiple sclerosis. The CDR3 DNA sequence: TGTGCCAGCAGTGAGTTGGGTAGTGCAACTAATGAAAAACTGTTTTTT. Translation: CASSELGSATNEKLFF.